These T cell receptor beta chains were read from a single sample in a study of PD-L1 blockade in urothelial cancer. Sequencing used immunoSEQ multiplex PCR; TCRdb keeps in-frame clones, though not all of them. The data hold tens of thousands of clones, with 84% observed a single time. The source material was PBMCs, sampled around atezolizumab (anti-PD-L1) treatment. All receptors derive from a woman aged 70 to 79 with urothelial cancer. Each CDR3 is given with its conserved first and last residue. D genes are given only for firm matches. Rows give clone size only sometimes, using once, few, many, or a class for an expanded clone.

j_call clone_size v_call d_call cdr3_aa cdr3_nt
TRBJ2-2 once TRBV7-3 TRBD2 CASSSRLAGGQTGELFF TGTGCCAGCAGCTCCCGACTAGCGGGAGGGCAGACCGGGGAGCTGTTTTTT
TRBJ1-2 once TRBV29-1 TRBD1 CSVVSDRVHGYTF TGCAGCGTTGTGTCCGACAGGGTGCATGGCTACACCTTC
TRBJ2-3 - TRBV19 TRBD2 CASSPRTSGGADTQYF TGTGCCAGTAGTCCCCGGACTAGCGGGGGGGCAGATACGCAGTATTTT
TRBJ1-4 - TRBV18 TRBD1 CASSRVPDRASEKLFF TGTGCCAGCTCACGGGTCCCCGACAGGGCCAGTGAAAAACTGTTTTTT
TRBJ2-2 once TRBV4-1 TRBD1 CASSQGQGTRHTGELFF TGCGCCAGCAGCCAAGGACAGGGTACCCGCCACACCGGGGAGCTGTTTTTT
TRBJ2-1 - TRBV27 - CASSYQGGNEQFF TGTGCCAGCAGTTATCAGGGTGGCAATGAGCAGTTCTTC
TRBJ1-5 - TRBV19 TRBD1 CASSTGGGGQPQHF TGTGCCAGTAGTACCGGAGGGGGCGGTCAGCCCCAGCATTTT
TRBJ1-4 - TRBV4-1 TRBD1 CASSQDGTGGGEKLFF TGCGCCAGCAGCCAAGATGGGACAGGGGGCGGTGAAAAACTGTTTTTT
TRBJ1-4 once TRBV5-4 - CASSLMADNEKLFF TGTGCCAGCAGCTTGATGGCCGATAATGAAAAACTGTTTTTT
TRBJ2-2 - TRBV5-4 - CASSPAPGRGTGELFF TGTGCCAGCAGCCCGGCCCCGGGTAGAGGAACCGGGGAGCTGTTTTTT
TRBJ2-7 once TRBV7-9 TRBD2 CASSQKVGLAGEVSYEQYF TGTGCCAGCAGCCAAAAAGTGGGACTAGCGGGAGAGGTCTCCTACGAGCAGTACTTC
TRBJ2-7 - TRBV30 - CAWDARVGSYEQYF TGTGCCTGGGATGCCAGGGTGGGCTCCTACGAGCAGTACTTC
TRBJ2-7 - TRBV29-1 - CSAAGARPYEQYF TGCAGCGCGGCAGGGGCCCGTCCCTACGAGCAGTACTTC
TRBJ2-1 - TRBV5-8 TRBD2 CASSLGLADYNEQFF TGTGCCAGCAGCTTGGGACTAGCGGACTACAATGAGCAGTTCTTC
TRBJ2-1 few TRBV6-1 TRBD1 CASRDQGASYNEQFF TGTGCCAGCAGGGACCAGGGGGCATCCTACAATGAGCAGTTCTTC
TRBJ1-1 few TRBV6-5 - CASSSQGTEAFF TGTGCCAGCAGTTCACAGGGCACTGAAGCTTTCTTT
TRBJ2-1 - TRBV5-1 TRBD2 CASSERGATYNEQFF TGCGCCAGCAGTGAGCGGGGGGCAACCTACAATGAGCAGTTCTTC
TRBJ2-7 - TRBV20-1 - CSARGSYEQYF TGCAGTGCAAGGGGCAGCTACGAGCAGTACTTC
TRBJ1-1 - TRBV30 - CAWSVNMNTEAFF TGTGCCTGGAGTGTAAATATGAACACTGAAGCTTTCTTT
TRBJ1-2 - TRBV2 TRBD1 CASRETGAYGYTF TGTGCCAGCAGAGAGACAGGGGCCTATGGCTACACCTTC
TRBJ2-7 - TRBV9 TRBD2 CASSVDGLAGSDEQYF TGTGCCAGCAGCGTAGATGGACTAGCGGGATCAGACGAGCAGTACTTC
TRBJ1-6 - TRBV27 TRBD1 CASSLRLRDSNSYNSPLHF TGTGCCAGCAGTTTAAGGCTCCGGGACAGTAACTCCTATAATTCACCCCTCCACTTT
TRBJ2-7 - TRBV30 TRBD2 CAWRETGTSGSYEQYF TGTGCCTGGAGGGAAACCGGGACTAGCGGGAGCTACGAGCAGTACTTC
TRBJ2-3 - TRBV7-9 TRBD1 CASSPPGTGGMRDTQYF TGTGCCAGCAGCCCCCCCGGGACAGGGGGAATGAGAGATACGCAGTATTTT
TRBJ1-1 - TRBV6-6 - CASSPQALNTEAFF TGTGCCAGCAGTCCCCAGGCCCTGAACACTGAAGCTTTCTTT
TRBJ2-3 - TRBV13 TRBD2 CASSGGLVADTQYF TGTGCCAGCTCGGGGGGACTAGTCGCAGATACGCAGTATTTT
TRBJ1-5 once TRBV10-3 - CATAIDRRQRNQPQHF TGTGCCACTGCCATCGACAGGAGGCAACGCAATCAGCCCCAGCATTTT
TRBJ1-5 - TRBV18 TRBD1 CASSPQWGQGGQPQHF TGTGCCAGCTCACCACAGTGGGGACAGGGCGGACAGCCCCAGCATTTT
TRBJ2-7 - TRBV5-4 TRBD1 CASATGTGPYEQYF TGTGCCAGCGCGACCGGGACAGGGCCCTACGAGCAGTACTTC
TRBJ1-1 - TRBV21-1 - CASSKAGRQGVDTEAFF TGTGCCAGCAGCAAAGCGGGACGACAGGGTGTGGACACTGAAGCTTTCTTT
TRBJ2-5 - TRBV28 - CASSTGIRETQYF TGTGCCAGCAGTACGGGAATTAGGGAGACCCAGTACTTC
TRBJ1-5 once TRBV7-8 TRBD1 CASSLAEQGLNQPQHF TGTGCCAGCAGCTTAGCAGAACAGGGGTTGAATCAGCCCCAGCATTTT
TRBJ1-2 - TRBV28 TRBD1 CASSLYGTGNYGYTF TGTGCCAGCAGTTTATATGGGACAGGCAACTATGGCTACACCTTC
TRBJ2-7 - TRBV30 - CAWSVQGWYEQYF TGTGCCTGGAGTGTACAGGGATGGTACGAGCAGTACTTC
TRBJ2-7 - TRBV5-1 - CASSFRPEGSYEQYF TGCGCCAGCAGCTTTCGTCCCGAGGGCTCCTACGAGCAGTACTTC
TRBJ2-7 - TRBV11-2 TRBD1 CASSLAGTGVYEQYF TGTGCCAGCAGCTTAGCCGGGACAGGGGTCTACGAGCAGTACTTC
TRBJ1-1 - TRBV4-3 TRBD1 CASSQDLPGTGNTEAFF TGCGCCAGCAGCCAAGACCTTCCCGGGACAGGGAACACTGAAGCTTTCTTT
TRBJ2-3 - TRBV2 TRBD1 CASSERGTGAPDTQYF TGTGCCAGCAGTGAAAGGGGCACAGGGGCACCAGATACGCAGTATTTT